The 32 T cell receptor beta chains below were found in one sample sequenced in a study of shared clonotypes between healthy human individuals (dated by TCRdb to the early 2020s). To prepare the library, the immunoSEQ multiplex PCR assay was applied. TCRdb holds this immuneACCESS table with in-frame rearrangements only. Some clones are missing; in checked studies, unresolved V genes explain under half, and the rest has no known cause. Here the sample has about 490,000 clones; over 60% occur a single time. About an eighth of the sample lies in the top ten. The sample was PBMCs. The source of these receptors is a woman aged 40-49 years in good health. Some clones in this sample may be carry-over from other donors' samples.

This chain connects TRBV27 to TRBJ1-1; 11 bases align to TRBD1. The CDR3 contains 15 residues. The J segment lost 4 bases and the V segment lost 1 base, leaving 2 bases of the junction unmatched. The germline V gene encodes CDR1 MNHEY and CDR2 SMNVEV (reference sequence). This chain's CDR3 is CASSLFGQGATEAFF. The CDR3 DNA reads TGTGCCAGCAGTTTATTCGGACAGGGGGCCACTGAAGCTTTCTTT.

The chain has TRBV5-4 and TRBJ2-3, with 9 bases fitting TRBD2. Unmatched junction bases numbered 4, after V lost 0 bases and J lost 14 bases. This CDR3 comprises 12 residues. CDR1 and CDR2 from the germline V gene are SGHNT and YYREEE (reference sequence). In DNA, the CDR3 is TGTGCCAGCAGCTTGGAAGGGACTAGCATGTATTTT. Protein: CASSLEGTSMYF.

The rearrangement uses TRBV2 and TRBJ1-5; D is ambiguous. V lost 4 bases and J 5 bases, leaving 9 bases between the germline ends. Germline V gene sequence: CDR1 SNHLY, CDR2 FYNNEI. The CDR3 is made up of 13 amino acids. The CDR3 coding sequence is TGTGCCAGCAGTGCCCAGAGTTATCAGCCCCAGCATTTT. It specifies CASSAQSYQPQHF.

The chain uses TRBV7-9 and TRBJ2-5; D unresolved. This CDR3 region has 12 residues. V was pared by 3 bases and J by 5 bases, with 7 bases between. Germline loops: CDR1 SEHNR, CDR2 FQNEAQ (reference sequence). The CDR3 is CASSLYLETQYF. DNA of the CDR3: TGTGCCAGCAGCTTGTACTTGGAGACCCAGTACTTC. The entire variable domain, with the rest obtained from reference TRBV7-9 and TRBJ2-5, is as follows: DTGVSQNPRHKITKRGQNVTFRCDPISEHNRLYWYRQTLGQGPEFLTYFQNEAQLEKSRLLSDRFSAERPKGSFSTLEIQRTEQGDSAMYLCASSLYLETQYFGPGTRLLVL.

This sequence joins TRBV12-5 and TRBJ2-2; unclear D gene. The CDR3 runs 12 residues. The V end lost 7 bases, the J end lost 7 bases, and 10 bases lay between the germline ends. In germline, CDR1 is LGHNT, CDR2 FRNRAP. CDR3: CASAPESGELFF. For the CDR3, the DNA is TGTGCTAGTGCCCCCGAGAGCGGGGAGCTGTTTTTT.

The J gene is TRBJ2-5, the V gene TRBV7-6; TRBD2 matches at 7 bases. TRBJ2-7 matches the DNA end more closely, so the J call is doubtful. The V gene's germline CDR1 is SGHVS and CDR2 FNYEAQ. This CDR3 contains 16 residues. The CDR3 sequence is CASSREPAGFSYEQYF. CDR3 coding DNA: TGTGCCAGCAGCCGAGAACCAGCGGGGTTCTCCTACGAGCAGTACTTC.

The chain combines TRBV5-1 with TRBJ2-3; 8 bases are a match to TRBD1. With V trimmed by 3 bases and J by 1 base, 1 base remained unmatched. The germline CDR1 and CDR2 sequences are SGHRS and YFSETQ. CDR3 length equals 14 residues. The CDR3 loop is CASSSGQGTDTQYF. CDR3 nucleotides: TGCGCCAGCAGCTCGGGACAGGGCACAGATACGCAGTATTTT.

The V and J genes are TRBV7-6 and TRBJ2-1; D remains unclear. CDR1 is SGHVS, CDR2 FNYEAQ, per germline. The CDR3 runs to 13 residues. Trimming left V 4 bases short and J 9 bases short, with 13 bases between. The CDR3 region is CASSSMDLSEQFF. The CDR3 DNA is TGTGCCAGCAGCTCAATGGACCTGTCTGAGCAGTTCTTC.

This clone is a singleton in its sample. A read error is likely here: a far larger clone is one base away. This CDR3 is also generated by other DNA sequences in the sample. The CDR3 protein is CASSLERTSGYYEQYF. CDR3 sequence (DNA): TGTGCTAGCAGTTTAGAACGGACTAGCGGATACTACGAGCAGTACTTC. The V and J genes are TRBV28 and TRBJ2-7; 10 nucleotides match TRBD2. Germline V gene lookup returns CDR1 MDHEN and CDR2 SYDVKM. The length of the CDR3 is 16 residues.

V and J are TRBV4-2 and TRBJ1-4, with D possibly TRBD1 on 5 matching bases. This CDR3 is built from 17 residues. The V end was cut by 0 bases, the J end by 4 bases, with 15 bases between. Germline CDR1 reads LGHNA; CDR2 reads YNFKEQ. In nucleotides, the CDR3 is TGTGCCAGCAGCCAAGATCGGGGGGAGGGTGATAATGAAAAACTGTTTTTT. Translation gives CASSQDRGEGDNEKLFF.

In DNA form, the CDR3 reads TGTGCCAGCAGTTTAATGAGCGGGAGCCCCTACGAGCAGTACTTC. This encodes CASSLMSGSPYEQYF. The chain joins TRBV28 to TRBJ2-7, with TRBD2 matching over 8 bases. CDR1 is MDHEN and CDR2 is SYDVKM in the germline V gene. This CDR3 has 15 amino acids. The V gene end was trimmed by 2 bases and the J gene end by 2 bases; junction bases not matched to a gene: 5.

The V call is TRBV6-5, the J call TRBJ1-1; unclear D gene. Germline-derived CDR1 and CDR2 are MNHEY and SVGAGI. Trimming left V 5 bases short and J 8 bases short, with 12 bases between. The CDR3 is 12 residues long. The CDR3 sequence: CASSPRAKEAFF. CDR3 in DNA: TGTGCCAGCAGTCCCCGGGCTAAAGAAGCTTTCTTT.

This CDR3 is CASSLGGERQLFF. The CDR3 DNA reads as TGTGCCAGCAGCTTAGGGGGGGAGCGGCAACTGTTTTTT. This chain connects TRBV7-2 to TRBJ1-4; D perhaps matches TRBD1 (5 bases). Per germline, CDR1 SGHTA and CDR2 FQGNSA. Trimming removed 1 base from V and 12 bases from J, with 12 bases in between. CDR3 length equals 13 residues.

The chain has TRBV19 and TRBJ2-4, with D possibly being TRBD1 (6 bases). This CDR3 is built from 14 residues. CDR1 and CDR2 (germline): LNHDA, SQIVND (reference sequence). Between the trimmed V and J ends, which lost 5 bases and 7 bases, there was a span of 15 bases. The CDR3 nucleotides read TGTGCCAGTAGTCCCTCCACAACAGGGAACATTCAGTACTTC. Its translation is CASSPSTTGNIQYF.

This sequence joins TRBV18 and TRBJ1-2, with 9 bases identical to TRBD1. The CDR3 runs to 13 residues. Trimming at V came to 6 bases and at J to 8 bases, leaving 7 bases not matched to a gene. Germline loops: CDR1 KGHSH, CDR2 LQKENI. CDR3 sequence: CASSWTGAGGYTF. The CDR3 DNA is TGTGCCAGCTCGTGGACAGGGGCTGGAGGCTACACCTTC.

This clone was observed at least ten times. The chain links TRBV6-1 to TRBJ1-2; no firm D call. Germline loops: CDR1 MNHNS, CDR2 SASEGT. This CDR3 contains 15 residues. With 0 bases removed from V and 1 base from J, the gap between germline ends came to 9 bases. The chain's CDR3 is CASSEAAGGNYGYTF. The CDR3 DNA follows: TGTGCCAGCAGTGAAGCGGCAGGAGGTAACTATGGCTACACCTTC.

The chain recombines TRBV12-2 with TRBJ2-2. TRBV12-2 is tagged as a pseudogene. The CDR3 sequence is 14 residues long. CDR3: CASRLAWNTGELFF. Written as DNA, the CDR3 is TGTGCAAGTCGCTTAGCTTGGAACACCGGGGAGCTGTTTTTT.

About this clone itself: This clone may be a read error of a much larger clone one base away. V and J are TRBV7-9 and TRBJ2-1, with D hard to call. Germline CDR1 is SEHNR and CDR2 is FQNEAQ (reference sequence). With 5 bases removed from V and 6 bases from J, the gap between germline ends came to 8 bases. The CDR3 spans 12 residues. The CDR3 DNA reads as TGTGCCAGCAGCCCCGACTTCAATGAGCAGTTCTTC. The encoded protein is CASSPDFNEQFF.

This sequence joins TRBV7-2 and TRBJ2-3; no definite D call. Trimming stripped 1 base from V and 0 bases from J, with 8 bases between. The CDR3 has 15 residues. The V gene's germline CDR1 is SGHTA and CDR2 FQGNSA. CDR3 nucleotides: TGTGCCAGCAGCTTAGGCAGTACTAGCACAGATACGCAGTATTTT. Residues: CASSLGSTSTDTQYF.

The rearrangement links TRBV9 to TRBJ2-1, with D perhaps assigned TRBD1 or TRBD2 (5 bases each). CDR3 length: 17 residues. The V end lost 3 bases, the J end lost 5 bases, and 21 bases lay between the germline ends. CDR1 and CDR2 from the germline V gene are SGDLS and YYNGEE. The CDR3 DNA reads TGTGCCAGCAGCGCCCCACGAGTCTCGGGACGGGACAATGAGCAGTTCTTC. Protein product: CASSAPRVSGRDNEQFF.

The gene calls are TRBV19 and TRBJ2-2, with D unclear. Germline values: CDR1 LNHDA, CDR2 SQIVND (reference sequence). Trimming removed 5 bases from V and 6 bases from J, with 13 bases in between. This CDR3 has 14 residues. Here the CDR3 DNA reads TGTGCCAGTAGTTTGGCTGGTCGGGCCGGGGAGCTGTTTTTT. Translating it yields CASSLAGRAGELFF.

The V call is TRBV10-2, the J call TRBJ1-5, with 9 positions matching TRBD1. In germline, CDR1 is WSHSY, CDR2 SAAADI. With 3 bases clipped from V and 4 bases from J, the junction kept 4 bases outside the gene matches. CDR3 length: 15 amino acids. Here the CDR3 DNA reads TGCGCCAGCAGTGAACTCGGGACAGGGAATCAGCCCCAGCATTTT. Translating gives CASSELGTGNQPQHF.

The rearrangement joins TRBV27 to TRBJ2-5, with D perhaps matching TRBD2 (5 bases). CDR1 is MNHEY and CDR2 is SMNVEV in the germline V gene (reference sequence). V shed 1 base and J shed 2 bases, with 8 bases lying between them. This CDR3 has 14 amino acids. CDR3 sequence: CASSLWAGQETQYF. The CDR3 region has the DNA TGTGCCAGCAGTTTATGGGCGGGTCAAGAGACCCAGTACTTC.

The chain links TRBV2 to TRBJ2-1; 11 bases are shared with TRBD2. V dropped 6 bases and J dropped 7; count of bases not matched to a gene: 11. Germline lookup yields CDR1 SNHLY and CDR2 FYNNEI. The CDR3 has 16 residues. DNA for the CDR3: TGTGCCAGCAGGTCCCCCCTAGCGGGAGGTAGAAATGAGCAGTTCTTC. This gives the protein CASRSPLAGGRNEQFF. The full variable domain, in which reference TRBV2 and TRBJ2-1 provide the parts outside the CDR3, is EPEVTQTPSHQVTQMGQEVILRCVPISNHLYFYWYRQILGQKVEFLVSFYNNEISEKSEIFDDQFSVERPDGSNFTLKIRSTKLEDSAMYFCASRSPLAGGRNEQFFGPGTRLTVL.

The rearrangement links TRBV6-1 to TRBJ2-3; TRBD2 aligns across 8 bases. Germline V CDR1 and CDR2: MNHNS, SASEGT. The CDR3 covers 15 residues. V was clipped by 6 bases and J by 8 bases; unmatched bases: 13. CDR3 sequence reads: CASSRRNSGGGTQYF. For the CDR3, the DNA is TGTGCCAGCAGCAGGCGGAACTCGGGAGGGGGTACGCAGTATTTT.

J is TRBJ2-3 and V is TRBV2; TRBD1 matches 8 bases. In germline, CDR1 is SNHLY, CDR2 FYNNEI. The CDR3 runs 12 residues. The V segment lost 2 bases and the J segment 11 bases; nucleotides outside the gene matches: 3. The CDR3: CASSEIGTGQYF. The CDR3, as DNA: TGTGCCAGCAGTGAAATAGGGACAGGGCAGTATTTT.

V is TRBV7-9 and J is TRBJ1-2; TRBD1 is a possible D gene (5 bases). The V gene's germline CDR1 is SEHNR and CDR2 FQNEAQ (reference sequence). Trimming cost V 1 base and J 4 bases, with 13 bases left between them. The CDR3 totals 15 residues. The CDR3 nucleotides read TGTGCCAGCAGCTTAGGGCAGGGTGGCGGCTATGGCTACACCTTC. Translation gives CASSLGQGGGYGYTF.

The chain uses TRBV6-5 and TRBJ2-1; 7 bases are a match to TRBD1. Germline CDR1 and CDR2: MNHEY and SVGAGI. The CDR3 length is 16 residues. The V segment lost 0 bases and the J segment 3 bases; nucleotides outside the gene matches: 5. The CDR3 region is CASSYSIAGGYNEQFF. CDR3 coding DNA: TGTGCCAGCAGTTACTCGATTGCAGGGGGCTACAATGAGCAGTTCTTC.

V is TRBV14 and J is TRBJ1-2; D unclear. Trimming cost V 4 bases and J 4 bases, with 10 bases left between them. CDR1 is SGHDN, CDR2 FVKESK, per germline. CDR3 size: 13 residues. CDR3 sequence (DNA): TGTGCCAGCAGCCGACAAGGGTCCTATGGCTACACCTTC. It encodes CASSRQGSYGYTF.

The genes are TRBV11-3 and TRBJ2-1, with D unresolved. The CDR3 sequence is 12 residues long. Trimming took 8 bases from V and 9 from J, leaving 14 bases between them. Germline V CDR1 and CDR2: SGHNT, YENEEA. The CDR3 DNA follows: TGTGCCAGCTCGTGGGGTTTGGGTGAGCAGTTCTTC. It codes for CASSWGLGEQFF.

The chain employs TRBV10-3 and TRBJ2-1; D perhaps matches TRBD2 (5 bases). V was trimmed by 0 bases and J by 6 bases, leaving 6 bases between them. The germline CDR1 and CDR2 sequences are ENHRY and SYGVKD. The CDR3 is 13 amino acids. CDR3 amino acids: CAISESRVNEQFF. CDR3 nucleotides: TGTGCCATCAGTGAGTCGCGGGTCAATGAGCAGTTCTTC.

The genes are TRBV6-1 and TRBJ2-7; a weak D match, TRBD1 (5 bases). CDR1 is MNHNS, CDR2 SASEGT, per germline. V gave up 2 bases and J gave up 2 bases, with 13 bases separating them. This CDR3 region has 15 residues. The CDR3 region is CASSESWTQTYEQYF. The CDR3 DNA follows: TGTGCCAGCAGTGAAAGTTGGACACAAACCTACGAGCAGTACTTC.